This note documents a single T cell receptor beta chain sequence. There is no known antigen for this receptor. No base-level quality is on record; no much larger clone is a single base apart. The sample comes from a study of cytomegalovirus exposure and HLA in healthy donors (dated by TCRdb to about 2017). Regarding the research as a whole: A later analysis indicated that the 130 or so validation repertoires were generated on the platform also employed for the 700 or so repertoires of the first cohort. High-throughput TCR immunosequencing, statistical association of individual TCRs with disease status, and machine learning were combined to predict cytomegalovirus infection status. In addition to the first cohort of 666 subjects, a separate validation cohort of approximately 130 different subjects was used. The study aimed to test whether signatures of past pathogen exposure could be identified by cataloging public T cell receptors. On the study overall, not on this receptor specifically: In both the original and validation cohorts, the classifier was reported to diagnose cytomegalovirus status with high specificity and sensitivity. Most TCR sequences were observed very rarely across donors, whereas some public TCRs were present in many individuals. A later analysis found that TCRs clustered in the first cohort also tended to co-occur in the 120 validation repertoires, with just under 95% of cluster scores above 0. A later analysis had no HLA typing for the validation cohort, so co-occurrence there was scored across all 130 or so repertoires. Three of the identified cytomegalovirus-associated TCR beta chains were confirmed in vitro to be specific for cytomegalovirus antigens. In the study, 150 to 200 TCR beta chains were listed as associated with cytomegalovirus. It was suggested by the authors that the approach could potentially be generalized to other disease states and immunological phenotypes.

Library preparation used the immunoSEQ multiplex PCR assay. Regarding the original processing steps: A statistical classification framework was built for diagnosing cytomegalovirus status from the catalog of TCR beta chain sequences. TCRdb took this table from immuneACCESS and kept in-frame rearrangements with V and J called. Such tables lack part of the clones; where checked against another copy, unresolved V genes explain under half of the gap, and the rest is unexplained. D and trimming were read from the DNA, whereas the V and J calls and clone size are those reported in that table. The sample profile shows about 110,000 clones; less than 90% of them were found once. The ten top clones hold around 1.9% of the sample. The junction shows trimming of 4 bases on V and 4 bases on J, and the gene matches do not reach 5 bases of it. CDR3 length: 14 amino acids, cysteine to phenylalanine. The kept DNA is CDR3 alone, 42 bases in frame from the first base. The germline V gene supplies CDR1 MDHEN and CDR2 SYDVKM.

The donors were included in the validation cohort of over a hundred subjects, a group kept apart from the approximately 690-subject first cohort. This TCR was recovered from a woman in her late teens or twenties in good health and CMV-seropositive. The sample was PBMCs. This chain joins TRBV28 to TRBJ2-3, with 7 middle bases fitting TRBD1. The CDR3 amino acid sequence is: CASSSTTGADTQYF. The DNA reads as follows: TGTGCCAGCAGTTCCACTACAGGGGCAGATACGCAGTATTTT.